These T cell receptor beta chains were read from a single sample in a study of vaccination and CD4 T cells after COVID-19. Their antigen targets remain unknown. TCRdb reprocessed the PCR reads with MiXCR, giving one entry per CDR3 protein. The data show 16,000 or so distinct CDR3 sequences, with 44% seen just once and approximately 7.4% held by the top ten. This material consisted of CD4+ T cells from blood, cultured in vitro, taken after SARS-CoV-2 vaccination. These receptors were taken from a human donor who had recovered from COVID-19. Both conserved end residues are part of each CDR3. The order of the fields is J gene, V gene, CDR3 protein.

J: TRBJ2-3
V: TRBV18
CDR3: CASSPGYRGVTDTQYF

J: TRBJ1-6
V: TRBV5-1
CDR3: CASSQTGTGDSPLHF

J: TRBJ1-1
V: TRBV4-3
CDR3: CASSQDWAGGNTEAFF

J: TRBJ2-7
V: TRBV20-1
CDR3: CSARVWGSGSYEQYF

J: TRBJ2-1
V: TRBV6-2/TRBV6-3
CDR3: CASSQITSGYNEQFF

J: TRBJ2-1
V: TRBV12-3/TRBV12-4
CDR3: CASSLSISRGTEQFF

J: TRBJ2-7
V: TRBV20-1
CDR3: CSAEGLAGPYEQYF

J: TRBJ2-1
V: TRBV27
CDR3: CASRRDRAFYNEQFF

J: TRBJ1-5
V: TRBV7-2
CDR3: CASSAWGRGRDQPQHF

J: TRBJ1-1
V: TRBV6-5
CDR3: CASSFTQGRITEAFF

J: TRBJ2-3
V: TRBV24-1
CDR3: CATSDLGAGAPDTQYF

J: TRBJ2-7
V: TRBV7-9
CDR3: CASSLPGGSRFEQYF

J: TRBJ2-2
V: TRBV10-3
CDR3: CAISESPGQNTGELFF

J: TRBJ2-3
V: TRBV10-3
CDR3: CAISEGQGSTDTQYF

J: TRBJ2-5
V: TRBV20-1
CDR3: CSAPPGLAGVRETQYF

J: TRBJ2-7
V: TRBV20-1
CDR3: CSARTGLVQYF

J: TRBJ2-5
V: TRBV20-1
CDR3: CSARDSGRAPETQYF

J: TRBJ2-7
V: TRBV20-1
CDR3: CSATWEEITYEQYF

J: TRBJ1-5
V: TRBV15
CDR3: CATSRVSNQPQHF

J: TRBJ2-5
V: TRBV20-1
CDR3: CSAMEGLGETQYF

J: TRBJ1-2
V: TRBV28
CDR3: CASRLGQGYGYTF

J: TRBJ2-5
V: TRBV18
CDR3: CASSQNIEETQYF

J: TRBJ2-1
V: TRBV10-3
CDR3: CATRAGLDRINNEQFF

J: TRBJ2-1
V: TRBV6-1
CDR3: CASSHQELAGSYNEQFF

J: TRBJ2-7
V: TRBV6-1
CDR3: CASSPSGPLYEQYF

J: TRBJ2-1
V: TRBV7-8
CDR3: CASSLGLAGVSEQFF

J: TRBJ2-1
V: TRBV18
CDR3: CASSPRFSNRSSYNEQFF

J: TRBJ1-6
V: TRBV7-9
CDR3: CASSSDRGNSPLHF

J: TRBJ2-3
V: TRBV12-3/TRBV12-4
CDR3: CASRLYRLDSSTDTQYF